This T cell receptor (beta chain) was documented in a study of blood T cell repertoires in COVID-19. Background on the study: Acute and convalescent COVID-19 samples came from the United States, Italy and Spain. In each case, the material was cDNA or gDNA derived from T cells, B-cell-depleted T cells, or PBMCs.

Authors' data handling: Quantification of nucleated cells was approximated via reference gene primer amplification. Profiling relied on immunoSEQ multiplex PCR, and the TCRdb table lists in-frame clones only, not all of them. V and J calls and clone size are copied from that table; D and trimming were computed from the DNA. The table records approximately 210,000 clones, nearly 90% of them present only once. V was pared by 4 bases and J by 5 bases, with 9 bases between. This CDR3 is 12 amino acids long. Germline CDR1 MNHEY, CDR2 SMNVEV (reference sequence). This receptor was obtained from a woman aged 40 to 49 who had recovered from COVID-19. The chain recombines TRBV27 with TRBJ2-7; D remains ambiguous. The specimen was peripheral blood. As DNA, the CDR3 is TGTGCCAGCAGTTCTCCTATCAACGAGCAGTACTTC. This codes for CASSSPINEQYF.